Sequencing of this T cell receptor (beta chain) was carried out in a study of CD8 T cells in Susac syndrome. TCR beta sequencing covered blood CD8+ and CD4+ T cells. With random hexamers, reverse transcription was performed on about 0.5 to 1 ug of RNA. TCRdb redid the calling of the immunoSEQ multiplex PCR reads with MiXCR, one entry per CDR3 protein. The sample consists of 140,000 to 150,000 distinct CDR3 sequences, approximately 95% of them appearing once. This TCR came from a human donor with multiple sclerosis. The specimen was CD4+ T cells from PBMCs.

DNA for the CDR3: TGTGCCAGCAGCGTAGTGGCAGGGGTAGGCTACACCTTC. As protein: CASSVVAGVGYTF. The V and J genes are TRBV9 and TRBJ1-2, with a possible D match to TRBD1 (6 bases). The CDR3 runs to 13 residues. CDR1 and CDR2 (germline): SGDLS, YYNGEE. Trimming removed 0 bases from V and 8 bases from J, with 11 bases in between.